The 17 T cell receptor beta chains given below trace back to one sample, sequenced in a study of CD8+ T cells in alopecia areata. Treatment specified: oral pan-JAK inhibitor, 5-10 mg twice daily. RNA was extracted and reverse transcribed into cDNA as the sequencing template. Repertoires were generated with immunoSEQ multiplex PCR, while TCRdb's copy carries only in-frame clones and drops some. Of some 42,000 clones listed, about nine tenths were seen once; the top ten hold approximately 17%. This material consisted of CD8+ T cells sorted from blood, taken at week 24, from a patient treated with tofacitinib. All receptors come from a human donor with alopecia areata.

The J gene is TRBJ2-2, the V gene TRBV27, with D hard to call. This CDR3 spans 15 amino acids. V was shortened by 3 bases and J by 6 bases, with 14 bases between the two germline ends. The germline V gene has CDR1 MNHEY and CDR2 SMNVEV (reference sequence). The CDR3 sequence: CASSFQAGVSGELFF. CDR3 nucleotide sequence: TGTGCCAGCAGTTTCCAAGCTGGGGTGTCCGGGGAGCTGTTTTTT.

The chain joins TRBV27 to TRBJ2-1; D ambiguous. V lost 2 bases to trimming and J lost 0 bases, with 8 bases between them. Germline values: CDR1 MNHEY, CDR2 SMNVEV (reference sequence). The CDR3 length is 15 residues. Written as DNA, the CDR3 is TGTGCCAGCAGTTTAACACTTTCCTCCTACAATGAGCAGTTCTTC. Encoded protein: CASSLTLSSYNEQFF.

This chain joins TRBV6-4 and TRBJ2-3; D is unresolved. Germline CDR1 is MRHNA and CDR2 is SNTAGT. The CDR3 loop spans 15 amino acids. Trimming pared 0 bases from V and 0 bases from J, leaving 7 bases between. CDR3 in amino acids: CASSDSLGSTDTQYF. The CDR3 DNA reads as TGTGCCAGCAGTGACTCGCTCGGAAGCACAGATACGCAGTATTTT.

The V call is TRBV2, the J call TRBJ2-7; D might be TRBD2 (6 bases). The CDR3 length is 16 residues. Trimming shortened V by 7 bases and J by 0 bases, and 19 bases separated the two germline ends. The germline V gene has CDR1 SNHLY and CDR2 FYNNEI. The CDR3 reads CASTYPLEGGSYEQYF. CDR3 nucleotide sequence: TGTGCCAGCACCTATCCCCTGGAGGGCGGCTCCTACGAGCAGTACTTC.

The chain employs TRBV27 and TRBJ1-2, with 8 bases lining up with TRBD1. The CDR3 spans 15 residues. Per the germline V gene, CDR1 is MNHEY and CDR2 is SMNVEV (reference sequence). The V gene end was trimmed by 6 bases and the J gene end by 7 bases; junction bases not matched to a gene: 13. The CDR3 bases are TGTGCCAGCAGGACGGACAGGGTAGGGGGGGGTGGCTACACCTTC. It translates to CASRTDRVGGGGYTF.

In its sample, this clone was seen once. This sequence joins TRBV7-9 and TRBJ2-6, with D maybe TRBD1 (5 bases). This CDR3 region has 15 residues. The germline V gene encodes CDR1 SEHNR and CDR2 FQNEAQ (reference sequence). The germline V and J ends were trimmed by 4 bases and 2 bases, with 9 bases remaining between them. CDR3 bases: TGTGCCAGCAGCTCGCAGGGTGCTGGGGCCAACGTCCTGACTTTC. Its translation: CASSSQGAGANVLTF.

The rearrangement uses TRBV7-6 and TRBJ2-7; D is unresolved. The CDR3 sequence is 18 residues long. The germline V and J ends were trimmed by 5 bases and 0 bases, with 23 bases remaining between them. CDR1 is SGHVS and CDR2 is FNYEAQ in the germline V gene. The CDR3 here is CASSPRHQNALSSYEQYF. The CDR3 nucleotides are TGTGCCAGCAGCCCCCGGCATCAAAATGCCTTGAGCTCCTACGAGCAGTACTTC.

This chain uses TRBV15 with TRBJ2-5; TRBD1 matches 8 bases. V was pared by 0 bases and J by 6 bases, with 15 bases of the junction left unmatched. Germline-derived CDR1 and CDR2 are LNHNV and YYDKDF (reference sequence). CDR3 length equals 18 residues. The CDR3 DNA sequence: TGTGCCACCAGCAGAGATGGCCTGACAGGGGCCGTTCAGCAGACCCAGTACTTC. This codes for CATSRDGLTGAVQQTQYF.

The V and J genes are TRBV15 and TRBJ2-7, with D unresolved. The germline V gene has CDR1 LNHNV and CDR2 YYDKDF (reference sequence). V was clipped by 0 bases and J by 0 bases, with 12 bases between them. The CDR3 runs to 16 residues. The CDR3 sequence is CATSREFRISSYEQYF. CDR3 in DNA: TGTGCCACCAGCAGAGAGTTCCGGATAAGCTCCTACGAGCAGTACTTC.

The chain employs TRBV29-1 and TRBJ2-2; possibly TRBD1 or TRBD2 for D (6 bases each). CDR3 length: 14 residues. Per the germline V gene, CDR1 is SQVTM and CDR2 is ANQGSEA. Trimming took 4 bases from V and 0 from J, leaving 9 bases between them. The CDR3 coding sequence is TGCAGCGTTGGGGGGGCAGCGAACACCGGGGAGCTGTTTTTT. Its protein product is CSVGGAANTGELFF.

The chain joins TRBV4-3 to TRBJ2-3; 7 bases fit TRBD1. The CDR3 totals 16 residues. Germline CDR1 and CDR2: LGHNA and YSLEER. The ends lost 0 bases at V and 6 bases at J; junction bases unmatched: 9. For the CDR3, the DNA is TGCGCCAGCAGCCAAGATCGAGTCAGGGGGTCGGATACGCAGTATTTT. Protein: CASSQDRVRGSDTQYF.

The chain employs TRBV27 and TRBJ2-2; D remains ambiguous. CDR3 length: 15 amino acids. V was trimmed by 5 bases and J by 0 bases, leaving 10 bases between them. Germline assignment: CDR1 MNHEY and CDR2 SMNVEV (reference sequence). The CDR3 here is CASSPLPANTGELFF. The CDR3 coding sequence is TGTGCCAGCAGTCCCCTGCCGGCGAACACCGGGGAGCTGTTTTTT.

The chain joins TRBV4-1 to TRBJ2-3; D uncertain. V dropped 5 bases and J dropped 4 bases, with 10 bases sitting between them. The germline V gene has CDR1 MGHRA and CDR2 YSYEKL. The CDR3 extends over 13 amino acids. The CDR3 sequence is CASSFFIADTQYF. As DNA, the CDR3 is TGCGCCAGCAGCTTTTTTATAGCAGATACGCAGTATTTT.

This chain uses TRBV6-6 with TRBJ2-3; unclear D gene. The CDR3 totals 14 residues. The V and J ends lost 4 bases and 4 bases respectively, with 12 bases between them. Per germline, CDR1 MNHNY and CDR2 SVGAGI (reference sequence). The chain's CDR3 is CASSLPRSADTQYF. CDR3 DNA: TGTGCCAGCAGTTTGCCTAGGTCAGCAGATACGCAGTATTTT.

The gene calls are TRBV28 and TRBJ2-2; D unclear. The length of the CDR3 is 12 residues. V was pared by 3 bases and J by 7 bases, with 6 bases between. Germline V gene sequence: CDR1 MDHEN, CDR2 SYDVKM. In DNA form, the CDR3 reads TGTGCCAGCAGTTTTTACGGCGGGGAGCTGTTTTTT. Translated, it gives CASSFYGGELFF.

The rearrangement links TRBV29-1 to TRBJ2-7, with 10 nucleotides matching TRBD2. The CDR3 totals 17 residues. CDR1 is SQVTM and CDR2 is ANQGSEA in the germline V gene. With V trimmed by 4 bases and J by 2 bases, 14 bases remained unmatched. In DNA form, the CDR3 reads TGCAGCGTTGTTTGGTTTAGCTCCGGGACTAGCGCCTACGAGCAGTACTTC. Amino acid sequence: CSVVWFSSGTSAYEQYF.

This clone has just a few counts. The V gene is TRBV7-9, the J gene TRBJ2-7; D not certain. The CDR3 is 15 amino acids. Trimming removed 5 bases from V and 0 bases from J, with 14 bases in between. Germline assignment: CDR1 SEHNR and CDR2 FQNEAQ (reference sequence). CDR3 region: CASSRSHDSSYEQYF. The CDR3, as DNA: TGTGCCAGCAGCCGATCTCACGATTCCTCCTACGAGCAGTACTTC.